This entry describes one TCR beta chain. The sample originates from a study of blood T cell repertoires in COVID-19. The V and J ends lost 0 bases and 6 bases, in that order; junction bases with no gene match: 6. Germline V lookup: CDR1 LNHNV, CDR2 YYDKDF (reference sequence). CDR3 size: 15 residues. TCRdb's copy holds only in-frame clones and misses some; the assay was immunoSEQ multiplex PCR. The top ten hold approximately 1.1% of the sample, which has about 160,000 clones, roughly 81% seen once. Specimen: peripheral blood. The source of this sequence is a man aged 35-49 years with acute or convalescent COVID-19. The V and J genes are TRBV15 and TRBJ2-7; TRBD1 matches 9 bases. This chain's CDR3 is CATSREVQGAGEQYF. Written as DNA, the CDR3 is TGTGCCACCAGCAGAGAGGTACAGGGGGCAGGCGAGCAGTACTTC.